Below, one T cell receptor (beta chain) is given with its context. These data belong to a study of shared clonotypes between healthy human individuals. Splitting of CD4+ cells produced CD45RA+ naive and CD45RA-negative memory subsets. The CDR3 consists of 13 residues. V gave up 0 bases and J gave up 1 base, with 4 bases separating them. In the study's own analysis: From ImmunoSEQ came sequences covering only the junction and carrying no quality scores, so filtering differed. The data were produced by immunoSEQ multiplex PCR, yet TCRdb's version contains in-frame clones alone and is incomplete. The D gene and trimming were derived from the DNA, and the V and J assignments and clone size from that table. The sample includes 2 million to 2.5 million clones, nearly 97% of them seen just once.

This receptor was identified in a man between 18 and 29 years old in good health. Sequencing used naive CD4+ T cells sorted from blood. As to subset: CD45RA+ positively selected. This chain uses TRBV5-3 with TRBJ1-1; D call uncertain. TRBV5-3 is an open reading frame, and its role is uncertain. As DNA, the CDR3 is TGTGCCAGAAGCTTGGTCGGGAACACTGAAGCTTTCTTT. This sequence encodes CARSLVGNTEAFF.